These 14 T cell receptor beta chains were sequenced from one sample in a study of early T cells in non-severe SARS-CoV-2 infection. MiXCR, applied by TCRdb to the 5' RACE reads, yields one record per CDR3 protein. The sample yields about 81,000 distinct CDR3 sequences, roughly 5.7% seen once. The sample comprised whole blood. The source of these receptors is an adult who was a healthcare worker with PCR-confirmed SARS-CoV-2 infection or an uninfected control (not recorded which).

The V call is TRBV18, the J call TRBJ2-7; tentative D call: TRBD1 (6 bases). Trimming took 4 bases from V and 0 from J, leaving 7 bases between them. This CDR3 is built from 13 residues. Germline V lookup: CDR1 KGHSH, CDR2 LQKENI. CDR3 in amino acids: CASSRQDSYEQYF. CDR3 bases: TGTGCCAGCTCACGACAGGACTCCTACGAGCAGTACTTC.

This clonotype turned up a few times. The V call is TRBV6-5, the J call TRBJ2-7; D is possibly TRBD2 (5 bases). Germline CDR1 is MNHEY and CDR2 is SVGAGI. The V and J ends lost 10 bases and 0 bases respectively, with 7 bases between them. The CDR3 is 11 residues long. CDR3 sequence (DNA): TGTGCCACGGGAAGCTCCTACGAGCAGTACTTC. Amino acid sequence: CATGSSYEQYF.

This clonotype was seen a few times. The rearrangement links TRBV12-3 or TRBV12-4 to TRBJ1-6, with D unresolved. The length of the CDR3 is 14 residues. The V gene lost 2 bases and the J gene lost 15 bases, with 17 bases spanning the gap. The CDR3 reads CASSLTQFASNLHF. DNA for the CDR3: TGTGCCAGCAGTTTAACTCAATTTGCGAGTAACCTCCACTTT.

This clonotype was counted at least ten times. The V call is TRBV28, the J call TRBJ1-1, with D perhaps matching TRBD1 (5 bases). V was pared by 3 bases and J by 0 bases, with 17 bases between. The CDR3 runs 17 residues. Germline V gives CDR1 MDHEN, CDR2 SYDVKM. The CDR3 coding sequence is TGTGCCAGCAGTTTGGGGCTTGGAAGGTCTATGAACACTGAAGCTTTCTTT. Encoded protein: CASSLGLGRSMNTEAFF.

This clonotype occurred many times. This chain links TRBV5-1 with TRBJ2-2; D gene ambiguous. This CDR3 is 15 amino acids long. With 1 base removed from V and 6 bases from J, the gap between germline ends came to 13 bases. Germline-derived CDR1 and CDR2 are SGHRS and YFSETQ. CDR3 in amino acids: CASSLFPKGSGELFF. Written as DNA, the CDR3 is TGCGCCAGCAGCTTGTTTCCGAAGGGATCCGGGGAGCTGTTTTTT.

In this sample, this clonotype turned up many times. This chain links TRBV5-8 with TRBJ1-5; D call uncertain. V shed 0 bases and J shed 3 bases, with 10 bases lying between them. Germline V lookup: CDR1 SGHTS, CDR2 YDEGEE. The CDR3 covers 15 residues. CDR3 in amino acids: CASSLVGEFNQPQHF. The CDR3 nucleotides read TGTGCCAGCAGCTTGGTCGGGGAATTCAATCAGCCCCAGCATTTT.

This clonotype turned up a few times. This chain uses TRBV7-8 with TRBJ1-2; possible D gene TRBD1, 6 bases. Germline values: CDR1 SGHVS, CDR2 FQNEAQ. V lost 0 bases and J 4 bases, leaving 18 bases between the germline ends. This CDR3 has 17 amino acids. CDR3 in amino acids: CASSLAGSGAISYGYTF. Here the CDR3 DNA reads TGTGCCAGCAGCTTAGCCGGATCAGGGGCTATCAGCTATGGCTACACCTTC.

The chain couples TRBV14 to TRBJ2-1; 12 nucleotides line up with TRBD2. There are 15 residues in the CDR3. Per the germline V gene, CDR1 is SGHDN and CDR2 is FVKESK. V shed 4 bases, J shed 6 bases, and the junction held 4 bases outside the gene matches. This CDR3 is CASSLRLAGVNEQFF. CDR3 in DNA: TGTGCCAGCAGCCTGCGACTAGCGGGAGTCAATGAGCAGTTCTTC.

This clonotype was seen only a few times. CDR3 DNA: TGTGCCAGCAGTCGACAGGGGACGAACACCGGGGAGCTGTTTTTT. Its protein product is CASSRQGTNTGELFF. The rearrangement links TRBV2 to TRBJ2-2; 8 bases align to TRBD1. CDR1 is SNHLY, CDR2 FYNNEI, per germline. This CDR3 has 15 residues. V shed 5 bases and J 0 bases; nucleotides not matched to a gene: 2.

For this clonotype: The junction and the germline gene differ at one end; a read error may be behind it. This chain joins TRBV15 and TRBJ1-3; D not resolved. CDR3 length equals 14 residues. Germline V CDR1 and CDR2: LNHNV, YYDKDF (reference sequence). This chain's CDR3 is CATSRGSSENTIYF. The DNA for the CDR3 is TGTGCCACCAGCAGAGGTTCATCTGAAAACACCATATATTTT. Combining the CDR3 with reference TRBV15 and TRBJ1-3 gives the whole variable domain DAMVIQNPRYQVTQFGKPVTLSCSQTLNHNVMYWYQQKSSQAPKLLFHYYDKDFNNEADTPDNFQSRRPNTSFCFLDIRSPGLGDTAMYLCATSRGSSENTIYFGEGSWLTVV.

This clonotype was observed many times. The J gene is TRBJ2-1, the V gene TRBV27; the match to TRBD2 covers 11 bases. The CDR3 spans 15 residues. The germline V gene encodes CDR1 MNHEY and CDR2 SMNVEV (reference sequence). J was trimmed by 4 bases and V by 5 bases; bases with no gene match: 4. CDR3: CASSIIAGGYNEQFF. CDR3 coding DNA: TGTGCCAGCAGTATAATAGCGGGGGGGTACAATGAGCAGTTCTTC.

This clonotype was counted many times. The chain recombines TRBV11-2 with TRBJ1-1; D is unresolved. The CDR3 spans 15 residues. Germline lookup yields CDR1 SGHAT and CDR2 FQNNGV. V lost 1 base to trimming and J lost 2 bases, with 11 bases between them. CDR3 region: CASSLGVRINTEAFF. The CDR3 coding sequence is TGTGCCAGCAGCTTAGGGGTCAGGATAAACACTGAAGCTTTCTTT.

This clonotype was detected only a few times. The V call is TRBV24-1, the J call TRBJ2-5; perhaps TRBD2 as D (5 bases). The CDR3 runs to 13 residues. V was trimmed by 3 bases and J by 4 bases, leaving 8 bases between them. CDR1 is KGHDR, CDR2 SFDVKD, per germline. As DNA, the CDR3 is TGTGCCACCAGTGATGGGCGGGCAGAGACCCAGTACTTC. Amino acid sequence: CATSDGRAETQYF.

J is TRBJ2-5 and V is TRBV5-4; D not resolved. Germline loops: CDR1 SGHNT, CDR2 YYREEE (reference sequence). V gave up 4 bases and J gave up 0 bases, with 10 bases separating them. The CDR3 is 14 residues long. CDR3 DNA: TGTGCCAGCAGCCGGACGATCTACCAAGAGACCCAGTACTTC. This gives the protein CASSRTIYQETQYF. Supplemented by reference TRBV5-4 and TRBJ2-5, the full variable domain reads ETGVTQSPTHLIKTRGQQVTLRCSSQSGHNTVSWYQQALGQGPQFIFQYYREEENGRGNFPPRFSGLQFPNYSSELNVNALELDDSALYLCASSRTIYQETQYFGPGTRLLVL.